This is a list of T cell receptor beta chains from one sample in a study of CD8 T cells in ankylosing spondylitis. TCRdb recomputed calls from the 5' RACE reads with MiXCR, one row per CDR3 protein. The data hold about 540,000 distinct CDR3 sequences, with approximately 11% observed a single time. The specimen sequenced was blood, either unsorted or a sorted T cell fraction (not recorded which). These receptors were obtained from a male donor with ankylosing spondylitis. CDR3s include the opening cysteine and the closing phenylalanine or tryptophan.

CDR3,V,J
CASSEGQGEYEQYF,TRBV2,TRBJ2-7
CSASSGGQETQYF,TRBV20-1,TRBJ2-5
CASSLGQRTDTQYF,TRBV6-2/TRBV6-3,TRBJ2-3
CASSRREVDGYTF,TRBV12-3/TRBV12-4,TRBJ1-2
CASSQGGHRGMNTEAFF,TRBV3-1,TRBJ1-1
CASSQVAKGNTEAFF,TRBV4-1,TRBJ1-1
CASRGQGERNYGYTF,TRBV5-6,TRBJ1-2
CSATGTGANEQYF,TRBV20-1,TRBJ2-7
CASSLDRGQSEQFF,TRBV11-2,TRBJ2-1
CASREGFNTEAFF,TRBV12-3/TRBV12-4,TRBJ1-1
CASSLPSAGGFDGYTF,TRBV12-3/TRBV12-4,TRBJ1-2
CASSPSPGLAVETQYF,TRBV4-1,TRBJ2-5
CASSSGLADEQFF,TRBV19,TRBJ2-1
CASRGPGQNEQFF,TRBV5-1,TRBJ2-1
CASSPQGLQGGRPQHF,TRBV19,TRBJ1-5
CASSLQGGNTEAFF,TRBV7-2,TRBJ1-1
CASSPGTARTKNIQYF,TRBV5-1,TRBJ2-4
CATSDLTGDEQFF,TRBV24-1,TRBJ2-1
CSARMTGWYQPQHF,TRBV20-1,TRBJ1-5
CSLNRLPYNEQFF,TRBV29-1,TRBJ2-1
CASSGDRVYGYTF,TRBV12-3/TRBV12-4,TRBJ1-2
CASSYEISPNYGYTF,TRBV11-2,TRBJ1-2
CSAVGQGGMFGGYTF,TRBV29-1,TRBJ1-2
CASWGAYRGTGELFF,TRBV10-2,TRBJ2-2
CASSLARTGDSYNEQFF,TRBV7-9,TRBJ2-1
CASSEPPAGAGRFF,TRBV25-1,TRBJ2-1
CASSRTGATEAFF,TRBV12-3/TRBV12-4,TRBJ1-1
CASSSGTGDQWEKLFF,TRBV12-3/TRBV12-4,TRBJ1-4
CASSLLAGGYNEQFF,TRBV5-1,TRBJ2-1
CASSYNRDSGGTDTQYF,TRBV6-5,TRBJ2-3
CSVLWANTDTQYF,TRBV29-1,TRBJ2-3
CASSLKWDNEQFF,TRBV5-1,TRBJ2-1
CSARPELNTEAFF,TRBV20-1,TRBJ1-1
CASSLSGQGLETQYF,TRBV5-1,TRBJ2-5
CASSQDGTSGNEQFF,TRBV4-1,TRBJ2-1
CASRGHQPSTDTQYF,TRBV7-9,TRBJ2-3
CASSHRPATSGSFMETQYF,TRBV6-2/TRBV6-3,TRBJ2-5
CASSPKDRAGYNEQFF,TRBV12-3/TRBV12-4,TRBJ2-1
CSATYPGDSNQPQHF,TRBV20-1,TRBJ1-5
CASSIFDGSGTDTQYF,TRBV19,TRBJ2-3
CSVDWTGPNYGYTF,TRBV29-1,TRBJ1-2
CASSQDQQGSAGELFF,TRBV4-1,TRBJ2-2
CASSLASGTSGEQYF,TRBV5-6,TRBJ2-7
CASSLVHYSNQPQHF,TRBV7-8,TRBJ1-5
CASSLVAGGTGELFF,TRBV7-9,TRBJ2-2
CATSDLRAGTAGELFF,TRBV24-1,TRBJ2-2
CASSLGEGNTIYF,TRBV12-3/TRBV12-4,TRBJ1-3
CASSLGQGATNEKLFF,TRBV5-1,TRBJ1-4
CASSRQGPTGELFF,TRBV5-1,TRBJ2-2
CAWSVPGINEQFF,TRBV30,TRBJ2-1
CASSIGNYEQFF,TRBV19,TRBJ2-1
CASSQAGGDPYGYTF,TRBV4-2,TRBJ1-2
CASSLERGGDTQYF,TRBV5-1,TRBJ2-3
CASSSVYGGNQPQHF,TRBV6-5,TRBJ1-5